Shown below are 9 T cell receptor beta chains from a single sample sequenced in a study of cytomegalovirus exposure and HLA in healthy donors. The primer mix had 60 Vbeta and 13 Jbeta primers. The method was immunoSEQ multiplex PCR; TCRdb's version includes in-frame clones alone and lacks a portion of them. This sample carries about 210,000 clones, 75% to 90% of them seen once, and the ten largest clones take roughly 0.33%. The sequenced sample was PBMCs. The source is a woman between 25 and 40 years old in good health and CMV-seronegative.

The rearrangement uses TRBV19 and TRBJ2-1, with TRBD2 matching over 8 bases. This CDR3 spans 14 amino acids. The germline CDR1 and CDR2 sequences are LNHDA and SQIVND (reference sequence). J lost 9 bases, V lost 9 bases, and 13 bases had no gene match. This chain's CDR3 is CASLPKREWSEQFF. The CDR3 DNA sequence: TGTGCCAGCCTACCGAAGCGGGAGTGGAGTGAGCAGTTCTTC.

The rearrangement joins TRBV2 to TRBJ2-5; D possibly corresponds to TRBD2 (5 bases). Germline values: CDR1 SNHLY, CDR2 FYNNEI. V lost 1 base and J lost 5, with 8 bases in between. This CDR3 is 13 amino acids long. In nucleotides, the CDR3 is TGTGCCAGCAGTGAAGTAGCGCGGGAGACCCAGTACTTC. Translation gives CASSEVARETQYF.

In DNA form, the CDR3 reads TGTGCCAGCAGCTTGGGCAGGGTGACCGGGGAGCTGTTTTTT. Its translation: CASSLGRVTGELFF. The gene calls are TRBV5-4 and TRBJ2-2; TRBD1 might be the D (5 bases). V lost 0 bases and J lost 5, with 8 bases in between. The CDR3 is made up of 14 amino acids. In germline, CDR1 is SGHNT, CDR2 YYREEE (reference sequence).

The chain recombines TRBV29-1 with TRBJ2-5, with a weak D call TRBD1 (6 bases). Trimming shortened V by 4 bases and J by 3 bases, and 12 bases separated the two germline ends. This CDR3 contains 13 residues. Germline assignment: CDR1 SQVTM and CDR2 ANQGSEA. CDR3 protein: CSVGTPGEETQYF. The CDR3, as DNA: TGCAGCGTTGGGACCCCAGGGGAAGAGACCCAGTACTTC.

The chain recombines TRBV2 with TRBJ2-1; 11 positions agree with TRBD2. Trimming removed 6 bases from V and 3 bases from J; junction bases left unmatched: 4. The CDR3 runs to 15 residues. In germline, CDR1 is SNHLY, CDR2 FYNNEI. The CDR3 reads CASRWGLADYNEQFF. The CDR3 nucleotides are TGTGCCAGCAGATGGGGACTAGCGGACTACAATGAGCAGTTCTTC. The variable domain in full, with the rest retrieved from reference TRBV2 and TRBJ2-1, is EPEVTQTPSHQVTQMGQEVILRCVPISNHLYFYWYRQILGQKVEFLVSFYNNEISEKSEIFDDQFSVERPDGSNFTLKIRSTKLEDSAMYFCASRWGLADYNEQFFGPGTRLTVL.

This chain connects TRBV28 to TRBJ1-4; the D is unclear. CDR1 is MDHEN, CDR2 SYDVKM, per germline. V was cut by 6 bases and J by 0 bases, with 8 bases left in between. The CDR3 spans 14 residues. The DNA for the CDR3 is TGTGCCAGCAGCCTTTATGCAACTAATGAAAAACTGTTTTTT. This sequence encodes CASSLYATNEKLFF.

CDR3 amino acids: CASSQVPGLAGVAGELFF. The CDR3 DNA reads TGCGCCAGCAGCCAAGTACCGGGACTAGCGGGAGTGGCCGGGGAGCTGTTTTTT. The V and J genes are TRBV4-1 and TRBJ2-2, with TRBD2 matching 14 bases. Germline CDR1 MGHRA, CDR2 YSYEKL. The CDR3 runs 18 residues. After removal of 1 base from V and 6 bases from J, the junction contained 7 bases not matched to a gene.

Turning to this clone: At the DNA level, this CDR3 is encoded by other sequences in the same sample as well. This chain links TRBV5-1 with TRBJ2-7; perhaps TRBD2 as D (6 bases). The V and J ends lost 4 bases and 2 bases respectively, with 13 bases between them. Per the germline V gene, CDR1 is SGHRS and CDR2 is YFSETQ. The CDR3 loop spans 14 amino acids. The CDR3 is CASSLDRGTYEQYF. CDR3 nucleotide sequence: TGCGCCAGCAGCCTGGATCGGGGGACCTACGAGCAGTACTTC.

The V and J genes are TRBV2 and TRBJ2-3; a weak D match, TRBD1 (6 bases). The CDR3 has 15 amino acids. Trimming left V 6 bases short and J 0 bases short, with 13 bases between. The germline CDR1 and CDR2 sequences are SNHLY and FYNNEI. The CDR3 bases are TGTGCCAGCAGGGACCCGGGACATAGCACAGATACGCAGTATTTT. It is translated as CASRDPGHSTDTQYF.